This T cell receptor beta chain is from a study of T cells in Graves' hyperthyroidism and ophthalmopathy. Amplification yielded TCR beta CDR3 regions, with RNA transcripts as the source. TCR CDR3 regions were first amplified by RT-PCR with HTBI primers. TCRdb processed the multiplex PCR reads anew with MiXCR; each CDR3 protein has one entry. The sample includes 300,000 to 450,000 distinct CDR3 sequences, around 20% of them seen just once. The CDR3 consists of 13 residues. V lost 7 bases and J lost 1; bases outside the gene matches: 5. Germline V CDR1 and CDR2: DFQATT, SNEGSKA (reference sequence). This clonotype was observed at least ten times.

J is TRBJ2-5 and V is TRBV20-1; 8 bases line up with TRBD1. The TCR was taken from a young man with Graves' ophthalmopathy. Sequences were obtained from blood. DNA of the CDR3: TGCAGTGTACCGGGACAGGTCCAAGAGACCCAGTACTTC. Protein: CSVPGQVQETQYF.